The 26 T cell receptor beta chains below were found in one sample sequenced in a study of T cell responses to AZD1222 COVID-19 vaccine. Clones were sequenced by immunoSEQ multiplex PCR, and TCRdb holds only the in-frame ones, with some missing. The sample includes more than 85,000 clones, 85% to 95% seen only once; the top ten take roughly 7%. Specimen: peripheral blood, collected on day 0 of AZD1222 vaccination. The receptor set was obtained from an adult in good health.

V gene TRBV14 combines with J gene TRBJ1-2, with D tentatively TRBD1 (5 bases). The V and J ends lost 0 bases and 9 bases respectively, with 11 bases between them. Per the germline V gene, CDR1 is SGHDN and CDR2 is FVKESK. The CDR3 contains 13 residues. In nucleotides, the CDR3 is TGTGCCAGCAGCCAAGATATCCGGGGACGCTACACCTTC. It yields the protein CASSQDIRGRYTF.

This rearrangement joins TRBV24-1 to TRBJ2-3, with D tentatively TRBD1 or TRBD2 (6 bases each). Germline values: CDR1 KGHDR, CDR2 SFDVKD. The V end was cut by 1 base, the J end by 3 bases, with 16 bases between. The CDR3 is 17 amino acids. This chain's CDR3 is CATSDFRGGGRTDTQYF. The CDR3 DNA is TGTGCCACCAGTGATTTTCGAGGAGGGGGACGAACAGATACGCAGTATTTT.

The rearrangement joins TRBV24-1 to TRBJ2-6; D not resolved. From germline, CDR1 is KGHDR and CDR2 SFDVKD. V lost 6 bases, J lost 4 bases, and 12 bases lay in between. CDR3 length equals 15 residues. DNA for the CDR3: TGTGCCACCAGTAATACGGAAGCCGGGGCCAACGTCCTGACTTTC. This encodes CATSNTEAGANVLTF.

The chain recombines TRBV19 with TRBJ2-1; the D is unclear. This CDR3 comprises 19 residues. V lost 4 bases and J 1 base, leaving 23 bases between the germline ends. Germline assignment: CDR1 LNHDA and CDR2 SQIVND (reference sequence). CDR3 nucleotide sequence: TGTGCCAGTAGTACCCGATTGTCAGTTCTTCCCAGTTCCTACAATGAGCAGTTCTTC. It yields the protein CASSTRLSVLPSSYNEQFF. The variable domain in full, with the rest retrieved from reference TRBV19 and TRBJ2-1, is DGGITQSPKYLFRKEGQNVTLSCEQNLNHDAMYWYRQDPGQGLRLIYYSQIVNDFQKGDIAEGYSVSREKKESFPLTVTSAQKNPTAFYLCASSTRLSVLPSSYNEQFFGPGTRLTVL.

The V gene is TRBV3-1 (or the pseudogene TRBV3-2), the J gene TRBJ2-6; no clear D. V lost 3 bases to trimming and J lost 0 bases, with 9 bases between them. CDR1 and CDR2 (germline): LGHDT, YNNKEL (reference sequence). The CDR3 length is 16 residues. CDR3 region: CASSQRSFSGANVLTF. As DNA, the CDR3 is TGTGCCAGCAGCCAGCGGAGTTTCTCTGGGGCCAACGTCCTGACTTTC.

The gene calls are TRBV6-5 and TRBJ1-1; unclear D gene. V gave up 8 bases and J gave up 5 bases, with 12 bases separating them. CDR1 and CDR2 from the germline V gene are MNHEY and SVGAGI. This CDR3 spans 12 amino acids. The CDR3 region has the DNA TGTGCCAGCGTCCAAAGGGAGACTGAAGCTTTCTTT. This encodes CASVQRETEAFF.

This chain links TRBV7-2 with TRBJ1-6, with D unclear. The germline CDR1 and CDR2 sequences are SGHTA and FQGNSA. The CDR3 is 15 residues long. V lost 4 bases and J lost 1, with 8 bases in between. CDR3 in DNA: TGTGCCAGCAGCTCCGTTGGGTCCTATAATTCACCCCTCCACTTT. Its translation: CASSSVGSYNSPLHF.

The genes are TRBV24-1 and TRBJ2-1, with 8 bases matching TRBD2. This CDR3 region has 14 residues. The V gene end was trimmed by 9 bases and the J gene end by 6 bases; junction bases not matched to a gene: 9. The germline V gene encodes CDR1 KGHDR and CDR2 SFDVKD. DNA of the CDR3: TGTGCCACCCGGGGGGGGGCGCGTATCAATGAGCAGTTCTTC. This encodes CATRGGARINEQFF.

The chain has TRBV6-4 and TRBJ2-2; 7 nucleotides align to TRBD2. V gave up 3 bases and J gave up 7 bases; unmatched junction bases: 5. The germline CDR1 and CDR2 sequences are MRHNA and SNTAGT. CDR3 length: 14 amino acids. The CDR3 region is CASSEGLVSGELFF. DNA for the CDR3: TGTGCCAGCAGTGAAGGACTAGTTAGCGGGGAGCTGTTTTTT.

The chain has TRBV28 and TRBJ1-6; no firm D call. CDR1 MDHEN and CDR2 SYDVKM come from the germline V gene. Trimming left V 6 bases short and J 10 bases short, with 19 bases between. The CDR3 totals 15 residues. CDR3 nucleotides: TGTGCCAGCAGCTCCGACGGCGTGGGGAGATCACCCCTCCACTTT. Its translation is CASSSDGVGRSPLHF.

The V and J genes are TRBV7-8 and TRBJ1-5; 8 bases are a match to TRBD1. Germline CDR1 is SGHVS and CDR2 is FQNEAQ. The CDR3 covers 15 residues. V dropped 3 bases and J dropped 6; count of bases not matched to a gene: 7. CDR3 residues: CASSFRGRTSQPQHF. The CDR3 nucleotides are TGTGCCAGCAGCTTCAGGGGGCGGACTAGTCAGCCCCAGCATTTT. Using reference TRBV7-8 and TRBJ1-5 for the parts outside the CDR3, the full variable domain is GAGVSQSPRYKVAKRGQDVALRCDPISGHVSLFWYQQALGQGPEFLTYFQNEAQLDKSGLPSDRFFAERPEGSVSTLKIQRTQQEDSAVYLCASSFRGRTSQPQHFGDGTRLSIL.

V and J are TRBV3-1 (or the pseudogene TRBV3-2) and TRBJ2-3; 7 bases map to TRBD2. V lost 3 bases and J lost 0; bases outside the gene matches: 9. The CDR3 sequence is 17 residues long. Germline V gene data show CDR1 as LGHDT and CDR2 as YNNKEL (reference sequence). The CDR3 here is CASSQGRGIRSTDTQYF. The DNA for the CDR3 is TGTGCCAGCAGCCAGGGGCGGGGGATACGAAGCACAGATACGCAGTATTTT.

This clone was counted once. CDR3 loop: CASSGWGSNEKLFF. The DNA for the CDR3 is TGTGCCAGCAGCGGGTGGGGTTCTAATGAAAAACTGTTTTTT. The rearrangement links TRBV7-9 to TRBJ1-4; D not resolved. The CDR3 spans 14 residues. V was cut by 5 bases and J by 3 bases, with 10 bases left in between. Germline-derived CDR1 and CDR2 are SEHNR and FQNEAQ (reference sequence).

This chain connects TRBV19 to TRBJ1-5; possibly TRBD1 for D (6 bases). Trimming left V 3 bases short and J 3 bases short, with 12 bases between. The CDR3 has 15 amino acids. Germline loops: CDR1 LNHDA, CDR2 SQIVND (reference sequence). CDR3 amino acids: CASSMTGNPNQPQHF. CDR3 in DNA: TGTGCCAGTAGTATGACAGGCAACCCCAATCAGCCCCAGCATTTT.

V is TRBV6-1 and J is TRBJ1-2; a possible D gene is TRBD1 (5 bases). CDR3 length equals 13 residues. Between the trimmed V and J ends, which lost 1 base and 12 bases, there was a span of 15 bases. Per the germline V gene, CDR1 is MNHNS and CDR2 is SASEGT. CDR3 bases: TGTGCCAGCAGTGAAGACGGCAGGGTGGGACACACCTTC. Translating gives CASSEDGRVGHTF.

The V and J genes are TRBV5-1 and TRBJ1-3; 7 bases line up with TRBD1. Germline assignment: CDR1 SGHRS and CDR2 YFSETQ. The V segment lost 0 bases and the J segment 3 bases; nucleotides outside the gene matches: 6. The CDR3 extends over 16 amino acids. The CDR3 protein is CASSLDPGGSGNTIYF. CDR3 DNA sequence: TGCGCCAGCAGCTTGGATCCAGGGGGTAGTGGAAACACCATATATTTT. Looking up the rest from reference TRBV5-1 and TRBJ1-3 gives the full variable domain: KAGVTQTPRYLIKTRGQQVTLSCSPISGHRSVSWYQQTPGQGLQFLFEYFSETQRNKGNFPGRFSGRQFSNSRSEMNVSTLELGDSALYLCASSLDPGGSGNTIYFGEGSWLTVV.

The chain recombines TRBV28 with TRBJ2-7; no firm D call. Looked up from germline, CDR1 is MDHEN and CDR2 is SYDVKM. CDR3 length: 12 residues. Trimming cost V 6 bases and J 4 bases, with 10 bases left between them. The CDR3 is CASRGPLYEQYF. For the CDR3, the DNA is TGTGCCAGCAGGGGTCCCTTGTACGAGCAGTACTTC. The full variable domain, with the rest looked up from reference TRBV28 and TRBJ2-7, is DVKVTQSSRYLVKRTGEKVFLECVQDMDHENMFWYRQDPGLGLRLIYFSYDVKMKEKGDIPEGYSVSREKKERFSLILESASTNQTSMYLCASRGPLYEQYFGPGTRLTVT.

This clone was picked up one time. The CDR3: CASSPPRDRGRYEQYF. In nucleotides, the CDR3 is TGTGCCAGCAGCCCCCCCAGGGACAGGGGGCGATACGAGCAGTACTTC. The rearrangement uses TRBV9 and TRBJ2-7; 12 bases are a match to TRBD1. CDR1 SGDLS and CDR2 YYNGEE come from the germline V gene. V dropped 4 bases and J dropped 4; count of bases not matched to a gene: 9. This CDR3 has 16 amino acids.

V usage is TRBV28 and J usage is TRBJ1-4; D may be TRBD1 (5 bases). The germline V gene has CDR1 MDHEN and CDR2 SYDVKM. This CDR3 spans 15 amino acids. Trimming cost V 2 bases and J 0 bases, with 7 bases left between them. The CDR3 DNA reads as TGTGCCAGCAGTTTAGGGGGGACAACTAATGAAAAACTGTTTTTT. It codes for CASSLGGTTNEKLFF.

The rearrangement uses TRBV6-1 and TRBJ1-3; no firm D call. This CDR3 is built from 16 residues. V was trimmed by 1 base and J by 3 bases, leaving 13 bases between them. In germline, CDR1 is MNHNS, CDR2 SASEGT. Here the CDR3 reads CASSEVAGAGGNTIYF. The CDR3 DNA sequence: TGTGCCAGCAGTGAAGTTGCAGGAGCGGGTGGAAACACCATATATTTT.

The V and J genes are TRBV5-1 and TRBJ2-3; 14 nucleotides align to TRBD2. Germline lookup yields CDR1 SGHRS and CDR2 YFSETQ. The CDR3 consists of 17 residues. The junction had 8 bases not matched to a gene; V was cut back by 4 bases and J by 4 bases. The CDR3 protein is CASSIGLAGGFADTQYF. The CDR3 coding sequence is TGCGCCAGCAGCATCGGACTAGCGGGGGGTTTTGCAGATACGCAGTATTTT.

This clone was recorded only once. CDR3 in amino acids: CASSASGTVNTEAFF. The CDR3 bases are TGTGCCAGCTCAGCCTCCGGGACGGTGAACACTGAAGCTTTCTTT. The V and J genes are TRBV18 and TRBJ1-1, with D perhaps matching TRBD1 (5 bases). The germline V gene has CDR1 KGHSH and CDR2 LQKENI. CDR3 length equals 15 residues. With 5 bases removed from V and 0 bases from J, the gap between germline ends came to 13 bases.

The chain is built from TRBV6-5 and TRBJ2-7; 9 bases align to TRBD1. The CDR3 is made up of 12 amino acids. Germline values: CDR1 MNHEY, CDR2 SVGAGI. Trimming cost V 10 bases and J 2 bases; bases outside gene matches: 3. The chain's CDR3 is CATGQGTYEQYF. For the CDR3, the DNA is TGTGCCACCGGACAGGGGACCTACGAGCAGTACTTC.

The chain carries TRBV6-5 and TRBJ1-5, with D possibly matching TRBD1 (6 bases). Germline values: CDR1 MNHEY, CDR2 SVGAGI. The germline V and J ends were trimmed by 2 bases and 6 bases, with 11 bases remaining between them. This CDR3 is 14 amino acids long. The CDR3 region is CASSYAGVGQPQHF. The CDR3 DNA reads as TGTGCCAGCAGTTACGCAGGGGTAGGTCAGCCCCAGCATTTT.

The chain is built from TRBV10-1 and TRBJ1-2, with 10 nucleotides matching TRBD1. The ends lost 2 bases at V and 4 bases at J; junction bases unmatched: 4. The germline CDR1 and CDR2 sequences are WNHNN and SYGVQD (reference sequence). The CDR3 sequence is 15 residues long. The CDR3, as DNA: TGCGCCAGCAGTGAGCAACGGACAGGGGGCTATGGCTACACCTTC. It encodes CASSEQRTGGYGYTF.

V and J are TRBV28 and TRBJ2-7; a weak D match, TRBD1 (7 bases). CDR1 and CDR2 from the germline V gene are MDHEN and SYDVKM. V was pared by 4 bases and J by 7 bases, with 17 bases between. This CDR3 has 14 residues. CDR3 sequence reads: CASSSGGSREEQYF. The CDR3 DNA reads TGTGCCAGCAGTTCAGGGGGGAGCCGGGAGGAGCAGTACTTC.